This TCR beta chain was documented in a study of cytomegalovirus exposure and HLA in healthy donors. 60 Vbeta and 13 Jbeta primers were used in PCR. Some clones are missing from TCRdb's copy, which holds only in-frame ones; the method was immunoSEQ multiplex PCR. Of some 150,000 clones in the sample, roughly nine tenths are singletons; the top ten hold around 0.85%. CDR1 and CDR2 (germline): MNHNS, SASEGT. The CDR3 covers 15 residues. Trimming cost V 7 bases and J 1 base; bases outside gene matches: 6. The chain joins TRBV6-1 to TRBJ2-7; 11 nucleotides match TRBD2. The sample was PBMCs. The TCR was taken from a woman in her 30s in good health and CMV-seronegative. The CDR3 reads CASTPGTSGSYEQYF. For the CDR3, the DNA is TGTGCCAGCACCCCCGGGACTAGCGGATCCTACGAGCAGTACTTC.